The 21 T cell receptor beta chains presented below share a single source sample, sequenced in a study of graft-versus-host responses after intestinal transplantation. The protocol was immunoSEQ multiplex PCR, while the TCRdb copy is restricted to in-frame clones and leaves out a portion. Altogether over 75,000 clones are present, roughly 88% being singletons, with the ten largest covering 1.4% to 1.5%. Sample: PBMCs, taken 255 days after intestinal transplant. Every receptor here comes from a human patient who received an intestinal transplant, so some T cells may come from the graft donor.

The chain links TRBV11-3 to TRBJ2-1, with D unclear. Germline CDR1 reads SGHNT; CDR2 reads YENEEA. This CDR3 region has 15 residues. Trimming removed 0 bases at V and 4 bases at J, with 10 bases between. In DNA form, the CDR3 reads TGTGCCAGCAGCTTAGATCAGGCAGCTTACAATGAGCAGTTCTTC. Amino acid sequence: CASSLDQAAYNEQFF. The variable domain in full, with the rest retrieved from reference TRBV11-3 and TRBJ2-1, is EAGVVQSPRYKIIEKKQPVAFWCNPISGHNTLYWYLQNLGQGPELLIRYENEEAVDDSQLPKDRFSAERLKGVDSTLKIQPAELGDSAVYLCASSLDQAAYNEQFFGPGTRLTVL.

The chain links TRBV28 to TRBJ2-2; a possible D gene is TRBD1 (5 bases). Germline V gives CDR1 MDHEN, CDR2 SYDVKM. This CDR3 has 13 residues. V dropped 1 base and J dropped 6 bases, with 6 bases sitting between them. The CDR3 region has the DNA TGTGCCAGCAGTTTATTCAGGGCCGGGGAGCTGTTTTTT. It specifies CASSLFRAGELFF.

Only one count was recorded for this clone. The CDR3 region has the DNA TGTGCCAGCAGTGAAGAGGGCGGGAGCCATCAGCCCCAGCATTTT. It encodes CASSEEGGSHQPQHF. This chain joins TRBV6-1 and TRBJ1-5; D unresolved. The CDR3 sequence is 15 residues long. V was shortened by 1 base and J by 5 bases, with 12 bases between the two germline ends. Germline V lookup: CDR1 MNHNS, CDR2 SASEGT.

The chain links TRBV5-1 to TRBJ1-1, with a weak D call TRBD1 (5 bases). V lost 0 bases and J lost 1, with 10 bases in between. Per the germline V gene, CDR1 is SGHRS and CDR2 is YFSETQ. This CDR3 has 15 amino acids. This CDR3 is CASSLVGDWNTEAFF. DNA for the CDR3: TGCGCCAGCAGCTTGGTTGGGGACTGGAACACTGAAGCTTTCTTT.

Regarding this clone: A read error may produce the germline difference seen at one junction end. The chain links TRBV7-8 to TRBJ1-6, with 11 bases that match TRBD1. This CDR3 is built from 17 residues. Germline V gives CDR1 SGHVS, CDR2 FQNEAQ. The DNA for the CDR3 is TGTGCCAGCAGCTTAGAGGGACAGGGGGAGATCAATTCACCCCCCCACTTT. It is translated as CASSLEGQGEINSPPHF. Together with reference TRBV7-8 and TRBJ1-6, the CDR3 gives the full variable domain: GAGVSQSPRYKVAKRGQDVALRCDPISGHVSLFWYQQALGQGPEFLTYFQNEAQLDKSGLPSDRFFAERPEGSVSTLKIQRTQQEDSAVYLCASSLEGQGEINSPPHFGNGTRLTVT.

A few counts support this clone. This chain links TRBV11-2 with TRBJ1-3; TRBD1 matches 8 bases. V gave up 6 bases and J gave up 4 bases; unmatched junction bases: 5. CDR1 and CDR2 from the germline V gene are SGHAT and FQNNGV. This CDR3 is 14 amino acids long. In DNA, the CDR3 is TGTGCCAGCAGACTCGGACAGGGAGGAAACACCATATATTTT. The encoded protein is CASRLGQGGNTIYF.

V gene TRBV10-2 combines with J gene TRBJ2-7; tentatively, D is TRBD1 (6 bases). V was clipped by 6 bases and J by 2 bases, with 11 bases between them. CDR1 is WSHSY and CDR2 is SAAADI in the germline V gene. CDR3 length: 13 residues. CDR3 in amino acids: CASRSTGPYEQYF. CDR3 nucleotide sequence: TGCGCCAGCAGGTCGACAGGCCCCTACGAGCAGTACTTC.

The chain has TRBV7-9 and TRBJ2-3; D is unresolved. The CDR3 runs 14 residues. Trimming removed 3 bases at V and 1 base at J, with 8 bases between. The germline gives CDR1 SEHNR, CDR2 FQNEAQ (reference sequence). This chain's CDR3 is CASSFRWGTDTQYF. CDR3 DNA: TGTGCCAGCAGCTTTAGGTGGGGCACAGATACGCAGTATTTT.

The V call is TRBV29-1, the J call TRBJ2-7; D is undetermined. Germline-derived CDR1 and CDR2 are SQVTM and ANQGSEA. The V end lost 3 bases, the J end lost 5 bases, and 11 bases lay between the germline ends. This CDR3 region has 12 residues. CDR3 sequence (DNA): TGCAGCGTTGATGTTGGCAGCCACGAGCAGTACTTC. Translated, it gives CSVDVGSHEQYF.

J is TRBJ2-6 and V is TRBV15, with D possibly TRBD1 on 6 matching bases. The CDR3 is 16 residues long. The germline CDR1 and CDR2 sequences are LNHNV and YYDKDF (reference sequence). The V gene lost 5 bases and the J gene lost 1 base, with 12 bases spanning the gap. The CDR3 sequence is CATSSSGESGANVLTF. The CDR3 DNA reads TGTGCCACCAGCTCCTCAGGGGAGTCTGGGGCCAACGTCCTGACTTTC. The whole variable domain, filled in from reference TRBV15 and TRBJ2-6, reads DAMVIQNPRYQVTQFGKPVTLSCSQTLNHNVMYWYQQKSSQAPKLLFHYYDKDFNNEADTPDNFQSRRPNTSFCFLDIRSPGLGDTAMYLCATSSSGESGANVLTFGAGSRLTVL.

V usage is TRBV19 and J usage is TRBJ2-4, with a weak D call TRBD2 (5 bases). V was clipped by 4 bases and J by 0 bases, with 10 bases between them. CDR1 LNHDA and CDR2 SQIVND come from the germline V gene (reference sequence). This CDR3 has 15 residues. In nucleotides, the CDR3 is TGTGCCAGTAGTACAGGACTGATAGCCAAAAACATTCAGTACTTC. Its protein product is CASSTGLIAKNIQYF.

This sequence joins TRBV19 and TRBJ1-2; TRBD1 might be the D (5 bases). V was pared by 5 bases and J by 4 bases, with 11 bases between. Germline-derived CDR1 and CDR2 are LNHDA and SQIVND (reference sequence). The CDR3 has 13 residues. Here the CDR3 reads CASSQGVSYGYTF. The CDR3 region has the DNA TGTGCCAGTAGTCAGGGTGTTAGCTATGGCTACACCTTC.

J is TRBJ2-3 and V is TRBV15; 7 nucleotides match TRBD2. Germline loops: CDR1 LNHNV, CDR2 YYDKDF (reference sequence). The CDR3 length is 16 residues. Germline trimming cut 0 bases from V and 4 bases from J; bases unmatched to any gene: 7. As DNA, the CDR3 is TGTGCCACCAGCAGAGATTTGCCGGGGGGACCAGATACGCAGTATTTT. The encoded protein is CATSRDLPGGPDTQYF.

The V call is TRBV6-5, the J call TRBJ1-5, with D perhaps TRBD1 (5 bases). The germline V gene encodes CDR1 MNHEY and CDR2 SVGAGI. CDR3 length equals 15 residues. Trimming shortened V by 4 bases and J by 1 base, and 11 bases separated the two germline ends. The CDR3 is CASSFTQGSNQPQHF. The CDR3 nucleotides read TGTGCCAGCAGTTTTACTCAGGGAAGCAATCAGCCCCAGCATTTT.

This clone has just a few counts. The chain recombines TRBV28 with TRBJ2-5; D possibly corresponds to TRBD2 (6 bases). The germline V and J ends were trimmed by 3 bases and 2 bases, with 13 bases remaining between them. From germline, CDR1 is MDHEN and CDR2 SYDVKM. The CDR3 loop spans 15 amino acids. The CDR3 DNA follows: TGTGCCAGCAGTTTCGGGGGAGAGGGGCAAGAGACCCAGTACTTC. Protein: CASSFGGEGQETQYF. The whole variable domain, filled in from reference TRBV28 and TRBJ2-5, reads DVKVTQSSRYLVKRTGEKVFLECVQDMDHENMFWYRQDPGLGLRLIYFSYDVKMKEKGDIPEGYSVSREKKERFSLILESASTNQTSMYLCASSFGGEGQETQYFGPGTRLLVL.

In DNA form, the CDR3 reads TGTGCCAGCAGTTACCAGCCAGGGGGCTTAATCGAGAAACTGTTTTTT. It is translated as CASSYQPGGLIEKLFF. This chain connects TRBV6-6 to TRBJ1-4; TRBD1 matches at 8 bases. Germline trimming cut 2 bases from V and 11 bases from J; bases unmatched to any gene: 13. Germline assignment: CDR1 MNHNY and CDR2 SVGAGI (reference sequence). The CDR3 runs 16 residues.

The chain joins TRBV14 to TRBJ1-2, with D perhaps matching TRBD1 (6 bases). This CDR3 is 15 amino acids long. CDR1 is SGHDN, CDR2 FVKESK, per germline. Trimming shortened V by 0 bases and J by 3 bases, and 11 bases separated the two germline ends. The CDR3 loop is CASSQEGAIYYGYTF. CDR3 DNA sequence: TGTGCCAGCAGCCAAGAGGGGGCAATCTACTATGGCTACACCTTC. The full variable domain, its missing parts supplied by reference TRBV14 and TRBJ1-2, is EAGVTQFPSHSVIEKGQTVTLRCDPISGHDNLYWYRRVMGKEIKFLLHFVKESKQDESGMPNNRFLAERTGGTYSTLKVQPAELEDSGVYFCASSQEGAIYYGYTFGSGTRLTVV.

V gene TRBV9 combines with J gene TRBJ2-4; D possibly uses TRBD1 or TRBD2 (5 bases each). Germline V gene lookup returns CDR1 SGDLS and CDR2 YYNGEE. This CDR3 contains 14 residues. V shed 1 base and J shed 8 bases, with 13 bases lying between them. The CDR3 spells CASSVTGMGDIQYF. Here the CDR3 DNA reads TGTGCCAGCAGCGTAACGGGGATGGGGGACATTCAGTACTTC.

Comment on this clone: Other DNA sequences in the same sample also yield this CDR3. The rearrangement uses TRBV27 and TRBJ2-6; D is unresolved. Germline CDR1 reads MNHEY; CDR2 reads SMNVEV (reference sequence). Trimming removed 4 bases at V and 0 bases at J, with 16 bases between. This CDR3 has 18 amino acids. The CDR3 nucleotides are TGTGCCAGCAGTTCAGCCTCTTTTCTCCACTCTGGGGCCAACGTCCTGACTTTC. Translated, it gives CASSSASFLHSGANVLTF.

This chain uses TRBV20-1 with TRBJ1-6; D unclear. Germline CDR1 and CDR2: DFQATT and SNEGSKA (reference sequence). V lost 8 bases to trimming and J lost 8 bases, with 4 bases between them. The CDR3 runs to 9 residues. This CDR3 reads CSPHSPLHF. DNA for the CDR3: TGCAGTCCTCATTCACCCCTCCACTTT.

The CDR3 is CASSETRGLAGGPDTGELFF. The CDR3 bases are TGTGCCAGCAGCGAAACGAGGGGACTAGCGGGGGGGCCAGACACCGGGGAGCTGTTTTTT. The V gene is TRBV27, the J gene TRBJ2-2, with 16 positions matching TRBD2. The CDR3 covers 20 residues. CDR1 and CDR2 from the germline V gene are MNHEY and SMNVEV (reference sequence). V lost 6 bases to trimming and J lost 3 bases; unmatched junction nucleotides: 13.